Following are 31 T cell receptor beta chains from one sample sequenced in a study of T-cell reconstitution after alpha-beta-depleted transplantation in children. For TCRbeta, the library was prepared with unique molecular identifiers. TCRdb re-analysed the PCR reads in MiXCR, keeping a single row per CDR3 protein. The sample has about 470,000 distinct CDR3 sequences; 43% are singletons. This material consisted of PBMCs, taken before TCRalphabeta/CD19-depleted stem cell transplant. These receptors all come from a girl aged 2-10 years with aplastic anemia, due to receive a stem cell transplant.

The chain has TRBV29-1 and TRBJ2-1; no firm D call. Trimming stripped 7 bases from V and 7 bases from J, with 11 bases between. CDR1 is SQVTM, CDR2 ANQGSEA, per germline. CDR3 size: 11 residues. The CDR3 is CSAHLGNEQFF. CDR3 DNA sequence: TGCAGCGCACACCTCGGGAATGAGCAGTTCTTC.

The CDR3 loop is CASSDSAGGRSEQFF. The CDR3 nucleotides read TGTGCCAGCAGTGACTCGGCGGGGGGGCGGAGTGAGCAGTTCTTC. This sequence joins TRBV6-4 and TRBJ2-1, with 9 bases identical to TRBD2. The CDR3 is 15 residues long. Germline CDR1 and CDR2: MRHNA and SNTAGT. V lost 0 bases and J lost 9; bases outside the gene matches: 6.

This clonotype showed up just once. This chain joins TRBV10-1 and TRBJ2-3; D is perhaps TRBD2 (6 bases). CDR3 size: 14 residues. Germline V gene data show CDR1 as WNHNN and CDR2 as SYGVQD (reference sequence). V dropped 5 bases and J dropped 4 bases, with 13 bases sitting between them. The CDR3 spells CASSKAASADTQYF. The CDR3 nucleotides read TGCGCCAGCAGTAAGGCGGCTAGCGCAGATACGCAGTATTTT.

The chain carries TRBV11-1 and TRBJ2-1; D remains ambiguous. The V end was cut by 6 bases, the J end by 2 bases, with 14 bases between. The CDR3 loop spans 15 amino acids. Looked up from germline, CDR1 is SGHAT and CDR2 is FQDESV (reference sequence). This CDR3 is CASSGSYLPYNEQFF. In nucleotides, the CDR3 is TGTGCCAGCAGTGGGTCTTACCTACCCTACAATGAGCAGTTCTTC. Full variable domain (rest looked up from reference TRBV11-1 and TRBJ2-1): EAEVAQSPRYKITEKSQAVAFWCDPISGHATLYWYRQILGQGPELLVQFQDESVVDDSQLPKDRFSAERLKGVDSTLKIQPAELGDSAMYLCASSGSYLPYNEQFFGPGTRLTVL.

The chain carries TRBV18 and TRBJ1-1, with D unclear. The CDR3 is 12 amino acids. Trimming stripped 3 bases from V and 5 bases from J, with 7 bases between. CDR1 is KGHSH and CDR2 is LQKENI in the germline V gene. This chain's CDR3 is CASSPAITEAFF. In DNA form, the CDR3 reads TGTGCCAGCTCACCCGCTATTACTGAAGCTTTCTTT. The whole variable domain, remainder taken from reference TRBV18 and TRBJ1-1, is NAGVMQNPRHLVRRRGQEARLRCSPMKGHSHVYWYRQLPEEGLKFMVYLQKENIIDESGMPKERFSAEFPKEGPSILRIQQVVRGDSAAYFCASSPAITEAFFGQGTRLTVV.

A remark on this clonotype: A much more abundant neighbour one base away suggests this may be a read error. V gene TRBV5-1 combines with J gene TRBJ2-3, with TRBD1 matching 11 bases. The J segment lost 4 bases and the V segment lost 4 bases, leaving 14 bases of the junction unmatched. CDR3 length equals 18 residues. Germline CDR1 reads SGHRS; CDR2 reads YFSETQ. CDR3 coding DNA: TGCGCCAGCAGCCTCGGACAGGGGGCGGTTCGGTACTCAGATACGCAGTATTTT. Protein product: CASSLGQGAVRYSDTQYF. The whole variable domain, filled in from reference TRBV5-1 and TRBJ2-3, reads KAGVTQTPRYLIKTRGQQVTLSCSPISGHRSVSWYQQTPGQGLQFLFEYFSETQRNKGNFPGRFSGRQFSNSRSEMNVSTLELGDSALYLCASSLGQGAVRYSDTQYFGPGTRLTVL.

In regard to this clonotype: A read error may account for a junction end that differs from germline. The chain has TRBV4-2 and TRBJ2-3, with TRBD1 identical over 7 bases. Germline CDR1 is LGHNA and CDR2 is YNFKEQ. This CDR3 region has 15 residues. The DNA for the CDR3 is TGTGCCAGCAGCCTGGGGACAGCAACCACAGATATGCAGTATTTT. Translating it yields CASSLGTATTDMQYF.

The chain has TRBV6-1 and TRBJ2-7; 9 nucleotides match TRBD1. Germline V lookup: CDR1 MNHNS, CDR2 SASEGT. Trimming at V came to 6 bases and at J to 3 bases, leaving 12 bases not matched to a gene. The CDR3 length is 16 residues. CDR3 in DNA: TGTGCCAGCAGACCACAGGGGGCGGTTATAGGCTACGAGCAGTACTTC. Residues: CASRPQGAVIGYEQYF.

The V gene is TRBV27, the J gene TRBJ1-2, with D possibly matching TRBD1 (6 bases). CDR3 size: 14 residues. V was cut by 4 bases and J by 4 bases, with 13 bases left in between. CDR1 is MNHEY, CDR2 SMNVEV, per germline (reference sequence). CDR3 amino acids: CASSSVDRRYGYTF. In DNA, the CDR3 is TGTGCCAGCAGTTCTGTCGACAGGCGCTATGGCTACACCTTC.

The rearrangement joins TRBV5-1 to TRBJ1-5; 10 bases map to TRBD1. The CDR3 loop spans 17 amino acids. Trimming removed 4 bases from V and 0 bases from J; junction bases left unmatched: 7. The germline gives CDR1 SGHRS, CDR2 YFSETQ. As DNA, the CDR3 is TGCGCCAGCAGCCTCGGGACAGGGGCCTATAGCAATCAGCCCCAGCATTTT. It specifies CASSLGTGAYSNQPQHF.

The rearrangement links TRBV6-4 to TRBJ2-1; the D gene is possibly TRBD2 (5 bases). The CDR3 is made up of 11 amino acids. V lost 5 bases to trimming and J lost 12 bases, with 11 bases between them. Germline values: CDR1 MRHNA, CDR2 SNTAGT. As DNA, the CDR3 is TGTGCCAGCAGTCCCCACGGAGGGCAGTTCTTC. Encoded protein: CASSPHGGQFF.

The chain uses TRBV20-1 and TRBJ1-2; D is ambiguous. The CDR3 loop spans 15 amino acids. CDR1 and CDR2 (germline): DFQATT, SNEGSKA (reference sequence). Deletions cut 5 bases from V and 4 bases from J, with 20 bases between. For the CDR3, the DNA is TGCAGTGCTCCCTTTCCCCAGGAGGCGATCTATGGCTACACCTTC. This translates into CSAPFPQEAIYGYTF.

This chain connects TRBV5-1 to TRBJ1-1; 9 bases are a match to TRBD1. The germline V gene has CDR1 SGHRS and CDR2 YFSETQ. V shed 4 bases and J 4 bases; nucleotides not matched to a gene: 5. CDR3 length equals 14 residues. CDR3 in DNA: TGCGCCAGCAGCCTCCGGGACAGGGTCACTGAAGCTTTCTTT. This sequence encodes CASSLRDRVTEAFF.

This clonotype was observed many times. The rearrangement uses TRBV5-4 and TRBJ1-3; D ambiguous. The CDR3 contains 15 residues. In germline, CDR1 is SGHNT, CDR2 YYREEE (reference sequence). Trimming removed 1 base from V and 0 bases from J, with 8 bases in between. The CDR3 reads CASSLWASSGNTIYF. CDR3 in DNA: TGTGCCAGCAGCTTGTGGGCGAGCTCTGGAAACACCATATATTTT.

This clonotype was seen at least ten times. The CDR3 bases are TGCGCCAGCAGCTGGGGTCGGGACGAGCAGTACTTC. Amino acids: CASSWGRDEQYF. V and J are TRBV5-1 and TRBJ2-7; D is ambiguous. V lost 3 bases, J lost 5 bases, and 9 bases lay in between. Germline V gives CDR1 SGHRS, CDR2 YFSETQ. The CDR3 spans 12 residues.

This clonotype showed up just a few times. This chain connects TRBV7-3 to TRBJ2-1; the D gene is possibly TRBD2 (7 bases). The germline V gene has CDR1 SGHTA and CDR2 FQGTGA. CDR3 size: 16 residues. V was pared by 2 bases and J by 7 bases, with 18 bases between. The CDR3 DNA reads TGTGCCAGCAGCTTAGAAGGGGGAATCGGGAGGAATGAGCAGTTCTTC. Its translation is CASSLEGGIGRNEQFF.

The chain is built from TRBV11-1 and TRBJ2-5; TRBD2 aligns across 11 bases. V shed 2 bases and J 3 bases; nucleotides not matched to a gene: 14. CDR1 and CDR2 from the germline V gene are SGHAT and FQDESV (reference sequence). The CDR3 contains 19 residues. The CDR3 reads CASSLLRDYGTSGKETQYF. Written as DNA, the CDR3 is TGTGCCAGCAGCTTACTCCGTGATTACGGGACTAGCGGAAAAGAGACCCAGTACTTC.

V and J are TRBV7-8 and TRBJ1-4; 10 positions agree with TRBD1. V lost 5 bases to trimming and J lost 5 bases; unmatched junction nucleotides: 11. The CDR3 loop spans 17 amino acids. The germline gives CDR1 SGHVS, CDR2 FQNEAQ. The CDR3 DNA follows: TGTGCCAGCAGCATAATCCCGGGACAGGGGTTCAATGAAAAACTGTTTTTT. As protein: CASSIIPGQGFNEKLFF.

The chain uses TRBV28 and TRBJ2-7, with 7 positions matching TRBD1. Germline V gives CDR1 MDHEN, CDR2 SYDVKM. This CDR3 is 15 amino acids long. Trimming took 5 bases from V and 6 from J; bases not matched to a gene: 13. CDR3 bases: TGTGCCAGCAGTGCTACCGGGACAGCAGCCTTCGAGCAGTACTTC. Translation gives CASSATGTAAFEQYF.

This clonotype has a handful of counts. V usage is TRBV20-1 and J usage is TRBJ2-3, with 10 bases matching TRBD2. The CDR3 has 14 amino acids. V lost 1 base to trimming and J lost 3 bases; unmatched junction nucleotides: 1. CDR1 and CDR2 (germline): DFQATT, SNEGSKA (reference sequence). CDR3 residues: CSARAGLATDTQYF. The CDR3 region has the DNA TGCAGTGCTAGAGCGGGACTAGCGACAGATACGCAGTATTTT.

The chain combines TRBV6-1 with TRBJ2-7; the match to TRBD2 covers 9 bases. The CDR3 length is 13 residues. Germline V gene data show CDR1 as MNHNS and CDR2 as SASEGT. V shed 6 bases and J 3 bases; nucleotides not matched to a gene: 3. CDR3 sequence reads: CASRRGGRYEQYF. Here the CDR3 DNA reads TGTGCCAGCAGGCGGGGGGGCCGCTACGAGCAGTACTTC.

This clonotype was seen more than once but under ten times. At one end the junction does not follow the germline gene, possibly because of a read error. The chain is built from TRBV5-6 and TRBJ1-6, with a weak D call TRBD1 (6 bases). The germline gives CDR1 SGHDT, CDR2 YYEEEE. The CDR3 loop spans 15 amino acids. CDR3 sequence (DNA): TGTGCCAGCAGTTTGGGGCGGGGGCGAATTTCACCCCTCCACTTT. Amino acid sequence: CASSLGRGRISPLHF.

The chain is built from TRBV5-1 and TRBJ2-2; perhaps TRBD1 as D (6 bases). Trimming pared 0 bases from V and 4 bases from J, leaving 13 bases between. Germline V gives CDR1 SGHRS, CDR2 YFSETQ. This CDR3 is built from 16 residues. CDR3 residues: CASSLDGGQLTGELFF. The DNA of the CDR3 is TGCGCCAGCAGCTTGGACGGTGGACAGCTCACCGGGGAGCTGTTTTTT.

The rearrangement uses TRBV5-1 and TRBJ2-3; TRBD2 aligns across 11 bases. V was pared by 2 bases and J by 6 bases, with 8 bases of the junction left unmatched. The CDR3 covers 16 residues. CDR1 and CDR2 (germline): SGHRS, YFSETQ. CDR3 sequence (DNA): TGCGCCAGCAGCTTACCGGTAGCGGGGGGGTCGGATACGCAGTATTTT. Translated: CASSLPVAGGSDTQYF.

This clonotype was recorded many times. This chain connects TRBV12-3 or TRBV12-4 to TRBJ2-1; 10 bases align to TRBD2. The CDR3 contains 16 residues. V shed 4 bases, J shed 9 bases, and the junction held 12 bases outside the gene matches. CDR3 sequence: CASSYGTSVPEGEQFF. Written as DNA, the CDR3 is TGTGCCAGCAGTTATGGGACTAGCGTCCCAGAAGGTGAGCAGTTCTTC.

V and J are TRBV7-9 and TRBJ2-1; D perhaps matches TRBD1 (5 bases). V was cut by 5 bases and J by 3 bases, with 14 bases left in between. Germline V lookup: CDR1 SEHNR, CDR2 FQNEAQ (reference sequence). This CDR3 contains 15 residues. The CDR3 DNA is TGTGCCAGCAGCCCATCTTCGCAGGGCTACAATGAGCAGTTCTTC. It translates to CASSPSSQGYNEQFF.

V gene TRBV10-2 combines with J gene TRBJ2-2; 8 nucleotides agree with TRBD1. Trimming took 2 bases from V and 8 from J; bases not matched to a gene: 7. There are 15 residues in the CDR3. Germline CDR1 is WSHSY and CDR2 is SAAADI. CDR3 sequence reads: CASSETGGRPGELFF. The DNA of the CDR3 is TGCGCCAGCAGTGAGACAGGGGGGCGGCCTGGGGAGCTGTTTTTT.

The chain links TRBV28 to TRBJ2-1; tentatively, D is TRBD1 (6 bases). V dropped 7 bases and J dropped 6 bases, with 16 bases sitting between them. CDR3 length equals 14 residues. CDR1 and CDR2 (germline): MDHEN, SYDVKM. CDR3 bases: TGTGCCAGCACCCTGGGACACCCACGCAATGAGCAGTTCTTC. Encoded protein: CASTLGHPRNEQFF.

V and J are TRBV7-2 and TRBJ1-3; the match to TRBD1 covers 7 bases. The CDR3 spans 14 residues. Unmatched junction bases numbered 5, after V lost 8 bases and J lost 1 base. Germline V gene lookup returns CDR1 SGHTA and CDR2 FQGNSA. DNA for the CDR3: TGTGCCAGCCAACAGGGGTCTTCTGGAAACACCATATATTTT. Its protein is CASQQGSSGNTIYF.

The chain joins TRBV20-1 to TRBJ2-1, with D possibly TRBD1 on 5 matching bases. Germline V gene lookup returns CDR1 DFQATT and CDR2 SNEGSKA (reference sequence). This CDR3 region has 13 residues. Deletions cut 2 bases from V and 9 bases from J, with 14 bases between. The CDR3 bases are TGCAGTGCTAGAAAGACCCAGGGTGGTGAGCAGTTCTTC. Its protein product is CSARKTQGGEQFF.

The chain links TRBV20-1 to TRBJ1-5; D is uncertain. The germline V and J ends were trimmed by 7 bases and 4 bases, with 8 bases remaining between them. The CDR3 has 11 residues. The V gene's germline CDR1 is DFQATT and CDR2 SNEGSKA (reference sequence). CDR3 DNA: TGCAGTGTTGCAGATAATCAGCCCCAGCATTTT. This sequence encodes CSVADNQPQHF.